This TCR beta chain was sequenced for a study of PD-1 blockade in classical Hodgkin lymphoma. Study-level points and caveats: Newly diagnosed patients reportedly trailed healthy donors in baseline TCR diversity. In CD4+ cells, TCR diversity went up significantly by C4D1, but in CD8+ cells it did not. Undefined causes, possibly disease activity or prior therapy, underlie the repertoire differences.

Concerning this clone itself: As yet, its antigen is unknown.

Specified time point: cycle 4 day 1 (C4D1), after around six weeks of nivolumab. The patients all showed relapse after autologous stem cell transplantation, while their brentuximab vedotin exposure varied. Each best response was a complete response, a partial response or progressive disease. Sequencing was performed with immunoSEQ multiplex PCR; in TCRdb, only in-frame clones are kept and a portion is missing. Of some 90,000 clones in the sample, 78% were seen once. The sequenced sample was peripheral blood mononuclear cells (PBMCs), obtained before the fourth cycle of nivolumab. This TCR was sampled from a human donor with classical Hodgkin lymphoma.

This CDR3 reads CASLGGTGKSVGEQFF. As DNA, the CDR3 is TGTGCCAGCTTGGGGGGTACCGGGAAATCGGTTGGGGAGCAGTTCTTC. V usage is TRBV6-6 and J usage is TRBJ2-1; possibly TRBD2 for D (6 bases). Trimming shortened V by 8 bases and J by 10 bases, and 27 bases separated the two germline ends. This CDR3 has 16 amino acids. The germline gives CDR1 MNHNY, CDR2 SVGAGI (reference sequence).